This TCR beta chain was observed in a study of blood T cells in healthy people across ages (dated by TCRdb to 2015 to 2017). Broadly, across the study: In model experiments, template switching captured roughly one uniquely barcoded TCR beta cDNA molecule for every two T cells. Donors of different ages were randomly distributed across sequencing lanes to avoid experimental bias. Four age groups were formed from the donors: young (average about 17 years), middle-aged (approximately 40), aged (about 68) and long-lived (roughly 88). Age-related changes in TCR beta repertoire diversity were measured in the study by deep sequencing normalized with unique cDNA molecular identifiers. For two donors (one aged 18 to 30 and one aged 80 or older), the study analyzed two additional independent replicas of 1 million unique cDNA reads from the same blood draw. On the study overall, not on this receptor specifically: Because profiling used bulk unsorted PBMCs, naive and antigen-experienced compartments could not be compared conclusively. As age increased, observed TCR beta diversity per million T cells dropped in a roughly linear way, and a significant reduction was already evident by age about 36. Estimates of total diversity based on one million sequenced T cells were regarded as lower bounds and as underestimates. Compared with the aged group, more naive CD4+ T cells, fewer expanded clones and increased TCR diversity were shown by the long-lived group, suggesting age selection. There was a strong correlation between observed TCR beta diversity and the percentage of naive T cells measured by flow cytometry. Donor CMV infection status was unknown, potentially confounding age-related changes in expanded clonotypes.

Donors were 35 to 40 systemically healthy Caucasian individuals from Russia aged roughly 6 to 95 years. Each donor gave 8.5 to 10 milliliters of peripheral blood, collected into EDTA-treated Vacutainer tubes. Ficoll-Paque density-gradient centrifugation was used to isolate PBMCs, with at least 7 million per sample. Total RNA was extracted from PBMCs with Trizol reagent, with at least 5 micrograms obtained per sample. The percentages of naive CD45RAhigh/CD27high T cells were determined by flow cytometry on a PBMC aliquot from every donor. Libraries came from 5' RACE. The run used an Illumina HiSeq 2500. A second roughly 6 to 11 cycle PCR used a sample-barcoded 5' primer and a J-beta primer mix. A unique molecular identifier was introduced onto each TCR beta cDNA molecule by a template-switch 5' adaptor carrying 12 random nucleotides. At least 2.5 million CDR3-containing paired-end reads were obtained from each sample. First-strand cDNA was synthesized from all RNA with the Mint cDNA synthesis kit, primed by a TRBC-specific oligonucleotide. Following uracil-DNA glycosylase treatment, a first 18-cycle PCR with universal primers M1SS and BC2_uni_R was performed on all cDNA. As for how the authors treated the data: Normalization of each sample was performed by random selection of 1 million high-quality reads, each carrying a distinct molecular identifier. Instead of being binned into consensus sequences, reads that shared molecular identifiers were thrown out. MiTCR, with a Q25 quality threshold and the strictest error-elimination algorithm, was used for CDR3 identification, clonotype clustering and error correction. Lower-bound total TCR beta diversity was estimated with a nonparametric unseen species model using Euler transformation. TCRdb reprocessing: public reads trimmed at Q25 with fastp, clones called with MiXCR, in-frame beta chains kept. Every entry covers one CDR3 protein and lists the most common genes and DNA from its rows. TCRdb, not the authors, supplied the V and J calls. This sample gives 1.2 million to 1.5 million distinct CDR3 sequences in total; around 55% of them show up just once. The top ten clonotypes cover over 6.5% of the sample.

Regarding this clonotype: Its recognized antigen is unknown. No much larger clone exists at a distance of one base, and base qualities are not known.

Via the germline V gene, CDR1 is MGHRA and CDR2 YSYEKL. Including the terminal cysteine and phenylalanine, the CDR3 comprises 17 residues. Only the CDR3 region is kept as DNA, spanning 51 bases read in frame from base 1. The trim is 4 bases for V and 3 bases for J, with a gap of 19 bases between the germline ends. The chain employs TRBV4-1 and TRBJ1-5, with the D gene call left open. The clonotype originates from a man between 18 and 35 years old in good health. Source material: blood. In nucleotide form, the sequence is TGCGCCAGCAGCCCAACCGCTAGGAGGGAAATCAATCAGCCCCAGCATTTT. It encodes CASSPTARREINQPQHF.